What follows are 6 T cell receptor beta chains derived from one specimen sequenced in a study of blood T cell repertoires in COVID-19 (dated by TCRdb to the early 2020s). The library relied on the immunoSEQ multiplex PCR assay. TCRdb re-hosts the immuneACCESS table, in-frame sequences only. Its copies lack some clones; in the studies checked, an unresolved V gene accounts for under half of them, and the cause for the rest is not known. The sample data list fewer than 200,000 clones, and roughly 79% of these were observed just once. The ten biggest clones cover 12% of the sample. Sequences were obtained from peripheral blood. These receptor sequences come from a woman aged 80 or over with COVID-19, enrolled during active disease.

With regard to this clone: Other DNA sequences of this sample code for an identical CDR3. The chain links TRBV19 to TRBJ1-1, with 7 bases lining up with TRBD1. After removal of 5 bases from V and 5 bases from J, the junction contained 5 bases not matched to a gene. Germline V gene data show CDR1 as LNHDA and CDR2 as SQIVND (reference sequence). This CDR3 region has 13 residues. The CDR3 DNA reads TGTGCCAGTAGTTCCACAGGGGATACTGAAGCTTTCTTT. Translated: CASSSTGDTEAFF. The whole variable domain, remainder taken from reference TRBV19 and TRBJ1-1, is DGGITQSPKYLFRKEGQNVTLSCEQNLNHDAMYWYRQDPGQGLRLIYYSQIVNDFQKGDIAEGYSVSREKKESFPLTVTSAQKNPTAFYLCASSSTGDTEAFFGQGTRLTVV.

A remark on this clone: A much larger clone lies one base from this, so it may be a read error. Distinct nucleotide sequences in the sample also encode this CDR3. The chain has TRBV5-6 and TRBJ2-7; the match to TRBD1 covers 9 bases. The CDR3 covers 14 residues. Germline trimming cut 0 bases from V and 2 bases from J; bases unmatched to any gene: 0. Per the germline V gene, CDR1 is SGHDT and CDR2 is YYEEEE. CDR3 nucleotide sequence: TGTGCCAGCAGCTTGGGACAGGGGGCCTACGAGCAGTACTTC. It translates to CASSLGQGAYEQYF.

The chain employs TRBV5-6 and TRBJ2-7; 7 nucleotides align to TRBD2. The junction had 9 bases not matched to a gene; V was cut back by 3 bases and J by 3 bases. The CDR3 extends over 15 amino acids. Germline CDR1 SGHDT, CDR2 YYEEEE. CDR3 loop: CASSSRGRAVYEQYF. CDR3 nucleotide sequence: TGTGCCAGCAGCTCGCGTGGGAGGGCCGTCTACGAGCAGTACTTC.

The CDR3 DNA is TGCAGCGTTCACCCCACCGGACAGGGGGCTAACACAGGGACCCAGTACTTC. Residues: CSVHPTGQGANTGTQYF. The chain combines TRBV29-1 with TRBJ2-5, with 11 positions matching TRBD1. The trim removed 5 bases at V and 7 bases at J, leaving 18 bases unmatched. CDR1 is SQVTM, CDR2 ANQGSEA, per germline. The CDR3 is 17 residues long.

In this sample, this clone turned up a few times. The chain joins TRBV11-3 to TRBJ1-3; no reliable D call. The CDR3 has 13 residues. Trimming removed 5 bases at V and 1 base at J, with 6 bases between. Germline assignment: CDR1 SGHNT and CDR2 YENEEA. The CDR3 here is CASSILSGNTIYF. DNA of the CDR3: TGTGCCAGCAGCATACTTTCTGGAAACACCATATATTTT. The variable domain in full, with the rest retrieved from reference TRBV11-3 and TRBJ1-3, is EAGVVQSPRYKIIEKKQPVAFWCNPISGHNTLYWYLQNLGQGPELLIRYENEEAVDDSQLPKDRFSAERLKGVDSTLKIQPAELGDSAVYLCASSILSGNTIYFGEGSWLTVV.

V is TRBV5-1 and J is TRBJ1-6, with D unclear. Germline loops: CDR1 SGHRS, CDR2 YFSETQ. This CDR3 is built from 15 residues. Trimming cost V 0 bases and J 7 bases, with 11 bases left between them. DNA for the CDR3: TGCGCCAGCAGCTTGGACGGGTTTATCAATTCACCCCTCCACTTT. It specifies CASSLDGFINSPLHF.